Below, 17 T cell receptor beta chains from the same sample are listed, as sequenced in a study of CD8+ T cells in alopecia areata. The sample's treatment: oral pan-JAK inhibitor, 5-10 mg twice daily. Investigators isolated RNA and reverse transcribed it into cDNA to act as the sequencing template. Data came from immunoSEQ multiplex PCR; TCRdb stores just in-frame clones and leaves some out. The table shows some 200,000 clones, with over 45% occurring only once. The material sequenced was CD4+ T cells sorted from blood, taken at week 24, from a patient treated with tofacitinib. The source is a human donor with alopecia areata.

This clone was seen only a few times. The CDR3 nucleotides are TGTGCCTGGAGCGGCGGACAGGGATTTGGCGAGACCCAGTACTTC. Residues: CAWSGGQGFGETQYF. This chain uses TRBV30 with TRBJ2-5; TRBD1 agrees at 8 bases. Germline V gene lookup returns CDR1 GTSNPN and CDR2 SVGIG (reference sequence). There are 15 residues in the CDR3. With V trimmed by 3 bases and J by 5 bases, 11 bases remained unmatched.

The chain has TRBV7-9 and TRBJ1-5; maybe TRBD1 (5 bases). CDR3 length: 14 amino acids. Germline loops: CDR1 SEHNR, CDR2 FQNEAQ (reference sequence). V lost 3 bases and J lost 6, with 12 bases in between. The CDR3 bases are TGTGCCAGCAGCTTGCAGGGAAAGGGTCAGCCCCAGCATTTT. This gives the protein CASSLQGKGQPQHF.

The chain combines TRBV18 with TRBJ2-4; D perhaps matches TRBD2 (6 bases). Between the trimmed V and J ends, which lost 1 base and 3 bases, there was a span of 19 bases. The CDR3 contains 18 residues. CDR1 KGHSH and CDR2 LQKENI come from the germline V gene. CDR3 in amino acids: CASSPLFRREGFKNIQYF. In DNA, the CDR3 is TGTGCCAGCTCACCACTATTTCGGCGGGAAGGCTTCAAAAACATTCAGTACTTC. Looking up the rest from reference TRBV18 and TRBJ2-4 gives the full variable domain: NAGVMQNPRHLVRRRGQEARLRCSPMKGHSHVYWYRQLPEEGLKFMVYLQKENIIDESGMPKERFSAEFPKEGPSILRIQQVVRGDSAAYFCASSPLFRREGFKNIQYFGAGTRLSVL.

This clone has a handful of counts. The CDR3 coding sequence is TGCAGCGTTGAGGGCAGCCAAGAGACCCAGTACTTC. Its translation is CSVEGSQETQYF. This chain joins TRBV29-1 and TRBJ2-5; D remains unclear. V was trimmed by 3 bases and J by 1 base, leaving 6 bases between them. Germline V CDR1 and CDR2: SQVTM, ANQGSEA. The CDR3 consists of 12 residues.

The J gene is TRBJ2-1, the V gene TRBV4-3; D is uncertain. Trimming shortened V by 1 base and J by 0 bases, and 10 bases separated the two germline ends. Germline V lookup: CDR1 LGHNA, CDR2 YSLEER. This CDR3 spans 16 amino acids. The CDR3 region has the DNA TGCGCCAGCAGCCAAGCTTGGAGAAACTCCTACAATGAGCAGTTCTTC. Protein: CASSQAWRNSYNEQFF.

The chain is built from TRBV5-4 and TRBJ2-3; D not certain. Trimming pared 0 bases from V and 0 bases from J, leaving 5 bases between. CDR3 length: 14 amino acids. Germline values: CDR1 SGHNT, CDR2 YYREEE (reference sequence). CDR3 region: CASSLDGSTDTQYF. In DNA, the CDR3 is TGTGCCAGCAGCTTGGACGGAAGCACAGATACGCAGTATTTT.

V is TRBV5-1 and J is TRBJ2-5, with 7 nucleotides matching TRBD2. Trimming took 4 bases from V and 1 from J; bases not matched to a gene: 7. Germline V gives CDR1 SGHRS, CDR2 YFSETQ. The CDR3 contains 15 residues. CDR3 sequence: CASSGLSGTQETQYF. The CDR3 region has the DNA TGCGCCAGCAGCGGATTGAGCGGGACCCAAGAGACCCAGTACTTC. Variable domain in full (rest from reference TRBV5-1 and TRBJ2-5): KAGVTQTPRYLIKTRGQQVTLSCSPISGHRSVSWYQQTPGQGLQFLFEYFSETQRNKGNFPGRFSGRQFSNSRSEMNVSTLELGDSALYLCASSGLSGTQETQYFGPGTRLLVL.

This chain connects TRBV4-3 to TRBJ2-7, with D possibly TRBD1 on 5 matching bases. This CDR3 region has 14 residues. Trimming took off 3 bases at V and 4 bases at J, with 13 bases between the two ends. Per germline, CDR1 LGHNA and CDR2 YSLEER. Here the CDR3 DNA reads TGCGCCAGCAGCCAGGACGTGGGGCGATACGAGCAGTACTTC. Its translation: CASSQDVGRYEQYF.

The V call is TRBV23-1, the J call TRBJ2-5; D is ambiguous. TRBV23-1 is an ORF for which the function is uncertain. Trimming left V 6 bases short and J 5 bases short, with 16 bases between. CDR3 length: 14 residues. Written as DNA, the CDR3 is TGCGCCAGCAGGGATACTAAGGGCCGGGAGACCCAGTACTTC. This translates into CASRDTKGRETQYF.

In this sample, this clone turned up a few times. The V and J genes are TRBV4-1 and TRBJ2-3; 7 nucleotides line up with TRBD1. The CDR3 runs to 16 residues. The junction had 6 bases not matched to a gene; V was cut back by 1 base and J by 2 bases. Germline loops: CDR1 MGHRA, CDR2 YSYEKL. For the CDR3, the DNA is TGCGCCAGCAGCCAAGGAGGGGGCCCCCTCACAGATACGCAGTATTTT. Translated, it gives CASSQGGGPLTDTQYF.

This rearrangement joins TRBV4-3 to TRBJ2-3; TRBD2 aligns across 8 bases. J lost 3 bases, V lost 4 bases, and 6 bases had no gene match. This CDR3 has 15 residues. CDR1 LGHNA and CDR2 YSLEER come from the germline V gene. Here the CDR3 reads CASSRGLAATDTQYF. For the CDR3, the DNA is TGCGCCAGCAGCCGAGGACTAGCAGCTACAGATACGCAGTATTTT.

The rearrangement joins TRBV5-1 to TRBJ2-7; TRBD1 matches at 7 bases. The CDR3 sequence is 15 residues long. V lost 4 bases and J lost 2; bases outside the gene matches: 9. Germline-derived CDR1 and CDR2 are SGHRS and YFSETQ. In nucleotides, the CDR3 is TGCGCCAGCAGCCCCGCCGGGACAGCGACCTACGAGCAGTACTTC. It codes for CASSPAGTATYEQYF.

The rearrangement uses TRBV29-1 and TRBJ1-2; D is undetermined. Trimming shortened V by 5 bases and J by 4 bases, and 11 bases separated the two germline ends. CDR1 and CDR2 (germline): SQVTM, ANQGSEA. This CDR3 is 12 amino acids long. CDR3 in amino acids: CSVLSPGYGYTF. The CDR3 nucleotides read TGCAGCGTTCTATCCCCAGGCTATGGCTACACCTTC.

This clone has only a few counts. The V and J genes are TRBV10-3 and TRBJ2-5; D uncertain. This CDR3 spans 12 amino acids. Trimming pared 4 bases from V and 3 bases from J, leaving 6 bases between. The germline CDR1 and CDR2 sequences are ENHRY and SYGVKD. The CDR3 bases are TGTGCCATCAGTGGAAGAGAAGAGACCCAGTACTTC. This encodes CAISGREETQYF.

The rearrangement links TRBV6-6 to TRBJ1-2; D not resolved. In germline, CDR1 is MNHNY, CDR2 SVGAGI (reference sequence). The V end was cut by 8 bases, the J end by 4 bases, with 23 bases between. The CDR3 length is 16 residues. The CDR3 DNA reads as TGTGCCAGCGTCAAAGTTGGTGGCAGGACCATCTATGGCTACACCTTC. Its protein is CASVKVGGRTIYGYTF.

This clone has just a few counts. Here the CDR3 reads CASSLRTGGYDEQYF. In nucleotides, the CDR3 is TGTGCCAGCAGCTTGAGAACTGGCGGGTACGACGAGCAGTACTTC. V is TRBV5-4 and J is TRBJ2-7; the D gene is possibly TRBD2 (5 bases). Germline V lookup: CDR1 SGHNT, CDR2 YYREEE (reference sequence). V lost 1 base and J 5 bases, leaving 16 bases between the germline ends. The CDR3 covers 15 residues.

This clone was recorded a few times. The chain recombines TRBV4-1 with TRBJ2-3; D may be TRBD2 (6 bases). V was cut by 4 bases and J by 2 bases, with 16 bases left in between. The CDR3 extends over 16 amino acids. Germline CDR1 MGHRA, CDR2 YSYEKL. The CDR3 loop reads CASSPVAGSNTDTQYF. CDR3 coding DNA: TGCGCCAGCAGCCCGGTGGCGGGGAGTAACACAGATACGCAGTATTTT.